The clone carrying this T cell receptor (beta chain) showed up just a few times. What it recognizes is unknown. The sample originates from a study of post-analysis software for immune sequencing data. Study-level background: Included among the disease courses, which were recorded for the cohort, were relapsing-remitting, secondary progressive and progressive-relapsing multiple sclerosis.

The CDR3 length is 15 residues. V lost 1 base, J lost 3 bases, and 12 bases lay in between. The TCR beta cDNA libraries contained unique molecular identifiers. Input of roughly 0.85 to 11 million T cells yielded roughly 530,000 cDNA molecules. Each CDR3 protein is one row after TCRdb ran MiXCR on the PCR reads. The sample yields over 700,000 distinct CDR3 sequences, roughly 30% seen once. Regarding the study as a whole: Multiple sclerosis patients had significantly lower normalized Chao1 diversity than controls. The five TRBV segments detected at higher frequency in patients than in controls included TRBV5-6, TRBV5-1 and TRBV20-1. Samples made in the same batch grouped tightly together by F measure.

The source material was blood. The gene calls are TRBV12-3 or TRBV12-4 and TRBJ1-2; D uncertain. The TCR was taken from a girl aged 10-17 years with multiple sclerosis. The CDR3: CASSLGVSDYYGYTF. CDR3 nucleotides: TGTGCCAGCAGTTTAGGTGTCTCAGACTACTATGGCTACACCTTC.